This TCR beta chain was captured by sequencing in a study of blood T cell repertoires in COVID-19. For the study at large: Nucleic acid was either cDNA or gDNA, and it came from T cells, B-cell-depleted T cells, or PBMCs.

The V gene lost 6 bases and the J gene lost 1 base, with 10 bases spanning the gap. CDR3 length: 14 amino acids. Per germline, CDR1 MDHEN and CDR2 SYDVKM. Authors' methods: For nucleated cells, counts were estimated from reference gene primer amplification. The method was immunoSEQ multiplex PCR; TCRdb's version includes in-frame clones alone and lacks a portion of them. That table furnishes V, J and clone size, whereas the DNA furnished D and trimming. The sample contains under 250,000 clones, roughly 88% of which appear only once. The V gene is TRBV28, the J gene TRBJ2-1, with TRBD2 as a possible D gene (5 bases). This clonotype was sampled from a human donor in a cohort sampled during active COVID-19. Sequenced material: peripheral blood. The chain's CDR3 is CASRDFLSYNEQFF. The DNA for the CDR3 is TGTGCCAGCAGGGACTTTCTGTCCTACAATGAGCAGTTCTTC.